Below, 28 T cell receptor beta chains from the same sample are listed, as sequenced in a study of shared clonotypes between healthy human individuals. Selected positively for CCR7 and CD45RO-negative, naive CD8 cells excluded terminally differentiated effector memory CD45RA+ cells. Produced via immunoSEQ multiplex PCR; TCRdb's table is partial and in-frame only. The table has about 2,200,000 clones, approximately 94% seen once. The specimen was naive CD8+ T cells from PBMCs. The source of these receptors is a man in his late teens or twenties in good health. Some clones in this sample may be carry-over from other donors' samples.

The chain carries TRBV5-5 and TRBJ2-1; D gene ambiguous. Trimming took off 0 bases at V and 0 bases at J, with 13 bases between the two ends. The V gene's germline CDR1 is SGHKS and CDR2 YYEKEE (reference sequence). CDR3 length: 17 residues. The CDR3: CASSLELLTSSYNEQFF. CDR3 coding DNA: TGTGCCAGCAGCTTGGAGCTTCTCACCAGCTCCTACAATGAGCAGTTCTTC.

The chain has TRBV7-2 and TRBJ2-1, with D maybe TRBD2 (6 bases). The CDR3 extends over 13 amino acids. Germline loops: CDR1 SGHTA, CDR2 FQGNSA. The V end was cut by 5 bases, the J end by 9 bases, with 14 bases between. The CDR3 protein is CASSPGTSSEQFF. DNA of the CDR3: TGTGCCAGCAGCCCCGGGACTTCCAGTGAGCAGTTCTTC.

This chain links TRBV5-6 with TRBJ2-7, with 7 bases lining up with TRBD2. Germline CDR1 is SGHDT and CDR2 is YYEEEE. The V gene end was trimmed by 4 bases and the J gene end by 3 bases; junction bases not matched to a gene: 1. The CDR3 length is 12 residues. CDR3 amino acids: CASSAGVYEQYF. Here the CDR3 DNA reads TGTGCCAGCAGCGCGGGAGTCTACGAGCAGTACTTC.

The CDR3 DNA reads as TGCGCCAGCAGCTCGGTCCGGGACAGACCTAACACCGGGGAGCTGTTTTTT. It is translated as CASSSVRDRPNTGELFF. The rearrangement links TRBV5-1 to TRBJ2-2; 7 nucleotides line up with TRBD1. This CDR3 contains 17 residues. Trimming took 3 bases from V and 2 from J; bases not matched to a gene: 10. Germline CDR1 SGHRS, CDR2 YFSETQ.

The chain has TRBV5-6 and TRBJ2-1; D not certain. Germline V gene sequence: CDR1 SGHDT, CDR2 YYEEEE. V lost 0 bases, J lost 5 bases, and 12 bases lay in between. This CDR3 has 15 residues. Written as DNA, the CDR3 is TGTGCCAGCAGCTTGGACTGGCAGCTCAACAATGAGCAGTTCTTC. Residues: CASSLDWQLNNEQFF.

The V and J genes are TRBV7-2 and TRBJ1-2; TRBD1 might be the D (5 bases). The CDR3 length is 14 residues. V lost 5 bases and J 4 bases, leaving 14 bases between the germline ends. Germline CDR1 SGHTA, CDR2 FQGNSA. The CDR3 spells CASSRGRLSYGYTF. The DNA of the CDR3 is TGTGCCAGCAGCCGGGGACGACTTTCCTATGGCTACACCTTC.

V is TRBV15 and J is TRBJ2-7; D is ambiguous. Germline V lookup: CDR1 LNHNV, CDR2 YYDKDF (reference sequence). V shed 5 bases and J shed 5 bases, with 13 bases lying between them. The CDR3 has 13 residues. For the CDR3, the DNA is TGTGCCACCAGCCGAACCCAGGTGAACGAGCAGTACTTC. Its translation: CATSRTQVNEQYF.

This clone occurred a few times. The chain carries TRBV2 and TRBJ1-2, with D uncertain. The CDR3 totals 12 residues. V lost 7 bases and J 6 bases, leaving 12 bases between the germline ends. Per germline, CDR1 SNHLY and CDR2 FYNNEI. DNA for the CDR3: TGTGCCAGCACCTCGGGCGGGAATGGCTACACCTTC. This gives the protein CASTSGGNGYTF.

V usage is TRBV19 and J usage is TRBJ1-1, with 7 bases fitting TRBD1. Trimming at V came to 3 bases and at J to 4 bases, leaving 5 bases not matched to a gene. The CDR3 contains 14 residues. Germline loops: CDR1 LNHDA, CDR2 SQIVND (reference sequence). In nucleotides, the CDR3 is TGTGCCAGTAGTATCTCAGGGGGAAGCACTGAAGCTTTCTTT. Its protein product is CASSISGGSTEAFF.

The chain employs TRBV28 and TRBJ1-1; D is uncertain. Trimming removed 0 bases at V and 4 bases at J, with 12 bases between. The CDR3 has 15 residues. Germline V lookup: CDR1 MDHEN, CDR2 SYDVKM. The DNA for the CDR3 is TGTGCCAGCAGTTTATGGGGGAGGAGTGTCACTGAAGCTTTCTTT. Amino acid sequence: CASSLWGRSVTEAFF.

This clone was recorded only once. The V call is TRBV27, the J call TRBJ2-6, with 12 bases that match TRBD1. J lost 3 bases, V lost 5 bases, and 8 bases had no gene match. This CDR3 has 18 residues. Germline CDR1 MNHEY, CDR2 SMNVEV (reference sequence). The CDR3, as DNA: TGTGCCAGCAGTACGACCGGGACAGGGGGCGGTGGGGCCAACGTCCTGACTTTC. Translation: CASSTTGTGGGGANVLTF. The full variable domain, rest sourced from reference TRBV27 and TRBJ2-6, is EAQVTQNPRYLITVTGKKLTVTCSQNMNHEYMSWYRQDPGLGLRQIYYSMNVEVTDKGDVPEGYKVSRKEKRNFPLILESPSPNQTSLYFCASSTTGTGGGGANVLTFGAGSRLTVL.

The chain recombines TRBV5-6 with TRBJ2-3; D unresolved. The V and J ends lost 3 bases and 6 bases respectively, with 8 bases between them. CDR1 is SGHDT, CDR2 YYEEEE, per germline. The CDR3 is 12 amino acids. The CDR3 DNA is TGTGCCAGCAGCTGGGCGTTCGATACGCAGTATTTT. Protein sequence: CASSWAFDTQYF.

The gene calls are TRBV5-5 and TRBJ2-1; D is uncertain. This CDR3 is built from 12 residues. The germline V gene has CDR1 SGHKS and CDR2 YYEKEE (reference sequence). Trimming took 4 bases from V and 7 from J, leaving 9 bases between them. CDR3: CASSVGRNEQFF. CDR3 bases: TGTGCCAGCAGCGTGGGCCGAAATGAGCAGTTCTTC.

The rearrangement joins TRBV6-6 to TRBJ1-3, with a tentative D call TRBD1 (5 bases). Germline loops: CDR1 MNHNY, CDR2 SVGAGI (reference sequence). This CDR3 has 15 residues. V was shortened by 7 bases and J by 4 bases, with 17 bases between the two germline ends. In DNA, the CDR3 is TGTGCCAGCACCCCCCCGGGGGGGAGAGGAAACACCATATATTTT. Protein product: CASTPPGGRGNTIYF.

The rearrangement links TRBV6-6 to TRBJ1-1, with D maybe TRBD1 (5 bases). V lost 6 bases and J lost 1, with 9 bases in between. Germline CDR1 MNHNY, CDR2 SVGAGI (reference sequence). This CDR3 has 13 residues. The CDR3 here is CASSPTGNTEAFF. The DNA for the CDR3 is TGTGCCAGCAGCCCTACAGGGAACACTGAAGCTTTCTTT.

J is TRBJ2-7 and V is TRBV5-6, with D uncertain. The CDR3 extends over 14 amino acids. From germline, CDR1 is SGHDT and CDR2 YYEEEE. Trimming removed 4 bases from V and 3 bases from J, with 14 bases in between. This CDR3 reads CASSADSSGYEQYF. The CDR3 nucleotides are TGTGCCAGCAGCGCTGACTCAAGTGGCTACGAGCAGTACTTC.

V usage is TRBV9 and J usage is TRBJ1-2; TRBD1 is a possible D gene (5 bases). Trimming took off 3 bases at V and 0 bases at J, with 18 bases between the two ends. The CDR3 sequence is 17 residues long. CDR1 SGDLS and CDR2 YYNGEE come from the germline V gene. The CDR3 sequence is CASSEPLTGPPNYGYTF. DNA for the CDR3: TGTGCCAGCAGCGAGCCCCTTACAGGACCTCCTAACTATGGCTACACCTTC.

The chain employs TRBV19 and TRBJ2-2, with 8 bases matching TRBD2. The CDR3 covers 16 residues. Germline-derived CDR1 and CDR2 are LNHDA and SQIVND (reference sequence). The junction had 6 bases not matched to a gene; V was cut back by 2 bases and J by 4 bases. The CDR3 loop is CASSIWLAGVTGELFF. CDR3 coding DNA: TGTGCCAGTAGTATATGGCTAGCGGGTGTCACCGGGGAGCTGTTTTTT. The full variable domain, its missing parts supplied by reference TRBV19 and TRBJ2-2, is DGGITQSPKYLFRKEGQNVTLSCEQNLNHDAMYWYRQDPGQGLRLIYYSQIVNDFQKGDIAEGYSVSREKKESFPLTVTSAQKNPTAFYLCASSIWLAGVTGELFFGEGSRLTVL.

V usage is TRBV2 and J usage is TRBJ1-1, with D perhaps matching TRBD1 (5 bases). Germline CDR1 reads SNHLY; CDR2 reads FYNNEI. This CDR3 region has 15 residues. The V end lost 3 bases, the J end lost 1 base, and 12 bases lay between the germline ends. The CDR3 DNA sequence: TGTGCCAGCAGTGAGCATAGGGGCGGGAACACTGAAGCTTTCTTT. Translating gives CASSEHRGGNTEAFF.

The chain couples TRBV28 to TRBJ2-2; D call uncertain. CDR3 size: 18 residues. The germline V gene encodes CDR1 MDHEN and CDR2 SYDVKM. The ends were cut back, 2 bases at V and 1 base at J, with 17 bases in the middle. The CDR3, as DNA: TGTGCCAGCAGTTTACCCAAACACGACACTTGGAACACCGGGGAGCTGTTTTTT. This codes for CASSLPKHDTWNTGELFF.

The rearrangement joins TRBV27 to TRBJ2-3; TRBD1 matches at 9 bases. With 5 bases clipped from V and 2 bases from J, the junction kept 2 bases outside the gene matches. Germline loops: CDR1 MNHEY, CDR2 SMNVEV (reference sequence). The CDR3 loop spans 14 amino acids. The CDR3 loop reads CASSGTGHTDTQYF. CDR3 nucleotide sequence: TGTGCCAGCAGTGGGACAGGGCACACAGATACGCAGTATTTT.

The chain has TRBV30 and TRBJ2-1; D is ambiguous. From germline, CDR1 is GTSNPN and CDR2 SVGIG (reference sequence). The CDR3 has 15 residues. The V end was cut by 1 base, the J end by 0 bases, with 10 bases between. CDR3 in DNA: TGTGCCTGGAGTGACGGCCTTAGCTCCTACAATGAGCAGTTCTTC. Translation: CAWSDGLSSYNEQFF.

The rearrangement links TRBV21-1 to TRBJ1-5. TRBV21-1 is tagged as a pseudogene. CDR3 length: 14 residues. This CDR3 is CASSKAAYNQPQHF. The CDR3 DNA is TGTGCCAGCAGCAAAGCCGCGTACAATCAGCCCCAGCATTTT.

This clone appeared once. The chain combines TRBV2 with TRBJ2-7, with 9 bases aligning to TRBD2. Germline V gene lookup returns CDR1 SNHLY and CDR2 FYNNEI. The ends lost 6 bases at V and 0 bases at J; junction bases unmatched: 9. The CDR3 loop spans 16 amino acids. CDR3 in amino acids: CASRSLVAGVSYEQYF. CDR3 DNA: TGTGCCAGCAGATCTCTAGTAGCGGGAGTCTCCTACGAGCAGTACTTC.

The chain uses TRBV28 and TRBJ1-2; 7 bases are a match to TRBD1. V lost 6 bases, J lost 4 bases, and 11 bases stayed unmatched. This CDR3 is built from 15 residues. Per germline, CDR1 MDHEN and CDR2 SYDVKM. For the CDR3, the DNA is TGTGCCAGCAGCACAACTCGGGACAGTACCTATGGCTACACCTTC. Its protein is CASSTTRDSTYGYTF.

This clone was counted once. The chain links TRBV28 to TRBJ2-3, with D possibly being TRBD2 (5 bases). The CDR3 runs to 13 residues. CDR1 and CDR2 (germline): MDHEN, SYDVKM. V gave up 3 bases and J gave up 10 bases, with 14 bases separating them. The CDR3 here is CASSFTSFPSQYF. CDR3 nucleotides: TGTGCCAGCAGTTTCACTAGTTTCCCCTCGCAGTATTTT.

The rearrangement uses TRBV9 and TRBJ1-2; TRBD1 aligns across 9 bases. Germline CDR1 is SGDLS and CDR2 is YYNGEE. The CDR3 covers 17 residues. The junction had 7 bases not matched to a gene; V was cut back by 0 bases and J by 1 base. This chain's CDR3 is CASSVDLGQGNNYGYTF. CDR3 in DNA: TGTGCCAGCAGCGTAGATCTGGGACAGGGAAATAACTATGGCTACACCTTC.

This chain links TRBV11-2 with TRBJ2-2; TRBD1 matches 8 bases. Trimming cost V 11 bases and J 3 bases; bases outside gene matches: 11. The CDR3 has 15 amino acids. The germline CDR1 and CDR2 sequences are SGHAT and FQNNGV. This CDR3 reads CAGRTGSRDTGELFF. The CDR3 bases are TGTGCCGGACGGACAGGGAGCAGGGACACCGGGGAGCTGTTTTTT.